This section outlines one TCR beta chain sequence together with its context. Sequencing was performed with immunoSEQ multiplex PCR; in TCRdb, only in-frame clones are kept and a portion is missing. The sample holds roughly 150,000 clones, roughly 72% seen once. The sample belongs to a study of blood T cell repertoires in COVID-19. Germline values: CDR1 MGHDK, CDR2 SYGVNS. Trimming took off 5 bases at V and 4 bases at J, with 18 bases between the two ends. The CDR3 is made up of 16 amino acids. The sequenced material came from peripheral blood. The sequence was obtained from a woman older than 75 with acute or convalescent COVID-19. V gene TRBV25-1 combines with J gene TRBJ2-1; D remains ambiguous. This CDR3 is CASSWAATPLYNEQFF. CDR3 DNA sequence: TGTGCCAGCAGTTGGGCCGCGACACCGCTTTACAATGAGCAGTTCTTC.